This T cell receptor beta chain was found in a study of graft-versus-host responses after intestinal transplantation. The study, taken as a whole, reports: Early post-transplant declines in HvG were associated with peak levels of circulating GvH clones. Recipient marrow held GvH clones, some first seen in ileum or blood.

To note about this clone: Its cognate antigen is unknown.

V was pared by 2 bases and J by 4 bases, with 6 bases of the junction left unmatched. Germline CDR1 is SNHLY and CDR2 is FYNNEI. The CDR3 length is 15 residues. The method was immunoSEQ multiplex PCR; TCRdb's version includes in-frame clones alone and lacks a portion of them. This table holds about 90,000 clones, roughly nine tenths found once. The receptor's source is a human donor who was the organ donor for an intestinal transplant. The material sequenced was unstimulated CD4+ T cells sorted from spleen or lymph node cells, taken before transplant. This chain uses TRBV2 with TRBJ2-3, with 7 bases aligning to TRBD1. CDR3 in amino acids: CASSERQGRADTQYF. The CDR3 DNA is TGTGCCAGCAGTGAACGACAGGGAAGAGCAGATACGCAGTATTTT.